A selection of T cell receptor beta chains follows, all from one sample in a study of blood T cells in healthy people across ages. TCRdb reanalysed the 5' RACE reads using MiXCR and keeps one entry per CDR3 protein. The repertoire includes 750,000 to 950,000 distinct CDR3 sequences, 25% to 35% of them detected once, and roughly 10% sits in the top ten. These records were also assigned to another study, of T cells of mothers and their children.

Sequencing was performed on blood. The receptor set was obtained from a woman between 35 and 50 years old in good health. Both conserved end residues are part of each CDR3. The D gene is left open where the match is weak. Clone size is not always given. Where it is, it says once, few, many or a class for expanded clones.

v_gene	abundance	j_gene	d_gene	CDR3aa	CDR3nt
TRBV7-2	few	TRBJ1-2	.	CASSLVWGATNYGYTF	TGTGCCAGCAGCTTAGTTTGGGGAGCGACGAACTATGGCTACACCTTC
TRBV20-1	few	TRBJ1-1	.	CSARVLLNTEAFF	TGCAGTGCTAGAGTGCTGCTGAACACTGAAGCTTTCTTT
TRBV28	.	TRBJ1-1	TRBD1	CASAQGAIPDRANTEAFF	TGTGCCAGCGCACAGGGGGCGATCCCGGATCGAGCTAACACTGAAGCTTTCTTT
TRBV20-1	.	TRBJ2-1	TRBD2	CSAPRGAGTYNEQFF	TGCAGTGCTCCTCGGGGAGCGGGGACCTACAATGAGCAGTTCTTC
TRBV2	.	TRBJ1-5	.	CASSVKGLGSQPQHF	TGTGCCAGCAGTGTAAAGGGCCTAGGGTCTCAGCCCCAGCATTTT
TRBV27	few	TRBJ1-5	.	CASSYQSGLQPQHF	TGTGCCAGCAGTTATCAAAGTGGTCTTCAGCCCCAGCATTTT
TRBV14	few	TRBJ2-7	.	CASSQELGHSYEQYF	TGTGCCAGCAGCCAAGAACTCGGCCACTCCTACGAGCAGTACTTC
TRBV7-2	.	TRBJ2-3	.	CASSFRGRGADTQYF	TGTGCCAGCAGCTTCCGGGGCAGGGGGGCAGATACGCAGTATTTT
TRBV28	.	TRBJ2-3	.	CASSNGFQSDTQYF	TGTGCCAGCAGTAACGGCTTCCAATCTGATACGCAGTATTTT
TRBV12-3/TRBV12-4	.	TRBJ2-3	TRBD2	CASSPSGGLARGDTQYF	TGTGCCAGCTCCCCTTCCGGGGGACTAGCCCGGGGAGATACGCAGTATTTT
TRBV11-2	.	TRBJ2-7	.	CASSPIRRTEDYEQYF	TGTGCCAGCAGCCCCATCCGTCGGACAGAGGACTACGAGCAGTACTTC
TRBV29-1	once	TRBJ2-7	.	CSAAGNNPSYEQYF	TGCAGCGCAGCGGGTAACAACCCCTCCTACGAGCAGTACTTC
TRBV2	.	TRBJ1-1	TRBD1	CASRVTGEGTEAFF	TGTGCCAGCAGAGTGACAGGGGAGGGCACTGAAGCTTTCTTT
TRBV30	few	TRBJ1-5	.	CAWSFTETNQPQHF	TGTGCCTGGAGTTTCACAGAAACGAATCAGCCCCAGCATTTT
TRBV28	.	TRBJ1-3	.	CASSSPELLRGNTIYF	TGTGCCAGCAGTTCCCCGGAGCTCCTCAGGGGAAACACCATATATTTT
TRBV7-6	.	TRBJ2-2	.	CASSAPGTGPPGEPFF	TGTGCCAGCAGCGCACCGGGAACAGGGCCCCCCGGGGAGCCGTTTTTT
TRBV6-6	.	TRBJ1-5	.	CASSSPGLPNQPQHF	TGTGCCAGCAGCTCGCCGGGACTCCCCAATCAGCCCCAGCATTTT
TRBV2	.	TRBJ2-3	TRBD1	CASTLIRDRGLSTDTQYF	TGTGCCAGCACTCTAATCCGGGACAGGGGGCTCAGCACAGATACGCAGTATTTT
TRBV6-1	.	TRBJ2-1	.	CASSEGSTADEQCF	TGTGCCAGCAGTGAAGGGTCTACCGCCGATGAGCAGTGCTTC
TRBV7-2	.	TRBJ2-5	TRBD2	CASNPQAGGRETQHF	TGTGCCAGCAACCCCCAAGCGGGGGGGCGAGAGACCCAGCACTTC
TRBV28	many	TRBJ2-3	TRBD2	CASSRTSGDPFTDTQYF	TGTGCCAGCAGTCGGACTAGCGGGGACCCTTTCACAGATACGCAGTATTTT
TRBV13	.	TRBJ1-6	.	CASSLGGAGVDSPLHF	TGTGCCAGCAGCTTAGGCGGAGCGGGGGTCGACTCACCCCTCCACTTT
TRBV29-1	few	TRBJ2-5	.	CSVKITGTPQETQYF	TGCAGCGTGAAGATAACCGGGACTCCCCAAGAGACCCAGTACTTC
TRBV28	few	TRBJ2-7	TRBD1	CASSTRDRPPEQYF	TGTGCCAGCAGTACACGGGACAGGCCTCCCGAGCAGTACTTC
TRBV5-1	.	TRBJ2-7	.	CASSLAGSGTSYEQYF	TGCGCCAGCAGCTTGGCCGGGTCAGGGACCTCCTACGAGCAGTACTTC
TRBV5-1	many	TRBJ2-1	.	CASSSTPTQHRFF	TGCGCCAGCAGCTCCACCCCCACTCAGCATCGGTTCTTC
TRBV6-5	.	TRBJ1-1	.	CASSYLKVKATEAFF	TGTGCCAGCAGTTACCTCAAGGTGAAGGCCACTGAAGCTTTCTTT
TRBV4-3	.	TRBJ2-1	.	CASSQDRGTETQFF	TGCGCCAGCAGCCAAGATCGGGGTACGGAGACCCAGTTCTTC
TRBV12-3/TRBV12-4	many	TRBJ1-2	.	CASSLRDYGYTF	TGTGCCAGCAGTTTAAGGGACTATGGCTACACCTTC
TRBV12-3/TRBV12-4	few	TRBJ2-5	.	CASSLSAGGGETQYF	TGTGCCAGCAGTTTATCAGCTGGTGGGGGTGAGACCCAGTACTTC
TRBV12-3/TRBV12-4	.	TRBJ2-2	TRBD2	CASSSPSGANTGERFF	TGTGCCAGCAGTTCCCCTAGCGGTGCGAACACCGGGGAGCGGTTTTTT
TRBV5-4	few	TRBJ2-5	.	CASSFLSGGETQYF	TGTGCCAGCAGCTTCTTAAGCGGCGGGGAGACCCAGTACTTC
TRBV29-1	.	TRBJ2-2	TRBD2	CGVATSGGQTGELFF	TGCGGCGTTGCCACTAGCGGGGGGCAGACCGGGGAGCTGTTTTTT
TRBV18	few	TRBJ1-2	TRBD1	CASSPWQGADYGYTF	TGTGCCAGCTCACCATGGCAGGGGGCGGACTATGGCTACACCTTC
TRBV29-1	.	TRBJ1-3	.	CSVEDPRVSGNTIYF	TGCAGCGTTGAAGACCCCCGAGTCTCTGGAAACACCATATATTTT
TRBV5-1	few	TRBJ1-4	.	CASSRLSTNEKLFF	TGCGCCAGCAGCCGACTTTCAACTAATGAAAAACTGTTTTTT
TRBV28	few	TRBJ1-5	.	CASSSGGINSNQPQHF	TGTGCCAGCAGTTCGGGTGGAATTAATAGCAATCAGCCCCAGCATTTT
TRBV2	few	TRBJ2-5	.	CASSDRGLTQETQYF	TGTGCCAGCAGTGATAGGGGCCTTACCCAGGAGACCCAGTACTTC
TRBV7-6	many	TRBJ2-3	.	CASSLQEYTDTQYF	TGTGCCAGCAGCTTACAAGAATACACAGATACGCAGTATTTT
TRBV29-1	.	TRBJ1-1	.	CSVALSGLNTEAFF	TGCAGCGTTGCATTGTCGGGGTTGAACACTGAAGCTTTCTTT
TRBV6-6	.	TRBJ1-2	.	CASSYASGDYGYTF	TGTGCCAGCAGTTATGCGAGCGGGGACTATGGCTACACCTTC
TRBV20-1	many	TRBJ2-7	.	CSAYPQIVDEQYF	TGCAGTGCCTATCCCCAAATCGTCGACGAGCAGTACTTC
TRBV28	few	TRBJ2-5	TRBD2	CASSLLTSGGQETQYF	TGTGCCAGCAGTTTGCTGACTAGCGGGGGGCAAGAGACCCAGTACTTC
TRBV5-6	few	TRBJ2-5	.	CASSSRRSGIDETQYF	TGTGCCAGCAGCTCACGCCGTTCTGGGATCGACGAGACCCAGTACTTC
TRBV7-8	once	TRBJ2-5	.	CASSLVTERRAVYQETQYF	TGTGCCAGCAGCTTAGTAACCGAAAGACGAGCGGTGTACCAAGAGACCCAGTACTTC
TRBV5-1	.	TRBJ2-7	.	CASSPSENEQYF	TGCGCCAGCAGCCCCTCAGAGAACGAGCAGTACTTC
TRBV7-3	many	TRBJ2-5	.	CASSFQIYQETQYF	TGTGCCAGCAGCTTCCAGATTTACCAAGAGACCCAGTACTTC
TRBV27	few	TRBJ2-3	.	CASSLLHLDTQYF	TGTGCCAGCAGTCTCCTCCATTTAGATACGCAGTATTTT
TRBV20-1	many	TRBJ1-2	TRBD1	CSARGQVPNYGYTF	TGCAGTGCTAGGGGACAGGTCCCAAACTATGGCTACACCTTC
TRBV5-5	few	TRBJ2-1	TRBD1	CASSPTGGSERGPFF	TGTGCCAGCAGCCCGACAGGGGGTTCCGAGAGAGGGCCGTTCTTC
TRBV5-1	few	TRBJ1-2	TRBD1	CASSWGTETNYGYTF	TGCGCCAGCAGCTGGGGGACAGAAACTAACTATGGCTACACCTTC
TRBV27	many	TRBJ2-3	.	CASRVQGTLTDTQYF	TGTGCCAGCAGAGTTCAAGGGACCCTGACAGATACGCAGTATTTT
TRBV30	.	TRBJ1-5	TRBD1	CAWRPGQGVVGNQPQHF	TGTGCCTGGCGACCGGGACAGGGGGTAGTGGGCAATCAGCCCCAGCATTTT